Given below is one T cell receptor (beta chain) in context. This CDR3 spans 16 amino acids. V was trimmed by 3 bases and J by 2 bases, leaving 16 bases between them. CDR1 and CDR2 (germline): MNHEY, SMNVEV (reference sequence). The sample is drawn from a study of blood T cell repertoires in COVID-19. On the study more broadly: The United States, Italy and Spain were the sources of the acute and convalescent COVID-19 samples. The analysed material was cDNA or gDNA that came from T cells, B-cell-depleted T cells, or PBMCs.

Authors' data handling: Amplification of reference gene primers was used by the study to estimate nucleated cell counts. The table came from immunoSEQ multiplex PCR; TCRdb's copy has only in-frame clones and leaves some out. D and trimming were read from the DNA, whereas the V and J calls and clone size are those reported in that table. The profile covers roughly 260,000 clones, with roughly 80% appearing a single time and 3% to 4.5% taken by the ten largest. Sample: PBMCs or T cells enriched from blood (not recorded which). The clonotype originates from a woman aged 40 to 50 who had been exposed to COVID-19. J is TRBJ1-2 and V is TRBV27; no firm D call. CDR3 sequence (DNA): TGTGCCAGCAGTTTGGGTGGGTCCGCGGCCAACTATGGCTACACCTTC. It specifies CASSLGGSAANYGYTF.